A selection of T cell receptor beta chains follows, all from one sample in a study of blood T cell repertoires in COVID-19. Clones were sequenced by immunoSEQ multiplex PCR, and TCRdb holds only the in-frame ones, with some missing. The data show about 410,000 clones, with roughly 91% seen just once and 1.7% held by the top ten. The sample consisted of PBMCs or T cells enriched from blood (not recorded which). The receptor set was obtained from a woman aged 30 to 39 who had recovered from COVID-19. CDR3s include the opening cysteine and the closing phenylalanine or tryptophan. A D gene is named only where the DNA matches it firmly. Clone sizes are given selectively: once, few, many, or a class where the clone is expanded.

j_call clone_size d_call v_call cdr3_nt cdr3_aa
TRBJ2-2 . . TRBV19 TGTGCCGTAGGACAGAGGACCGGGGAGCTGTTTTTT CAVGQRTGELFF
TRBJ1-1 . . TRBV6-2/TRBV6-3 TGTGCCAGCAGTCAAACAGGAGAAGCTTTCTTT CASSQTGEAFF
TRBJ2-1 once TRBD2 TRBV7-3 TGTGCCAGCAGCCCGACTAGCGGGGCCTACAATGAGCAGTTCTTC CASSPTSGAYNEQFF
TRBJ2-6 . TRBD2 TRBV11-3 TGTGCCAGCAGCCCCGGGGGGGCCTGGTCTGGGGCCAACGTCCTGACTTTC CASSPGGAWSGANVLTF
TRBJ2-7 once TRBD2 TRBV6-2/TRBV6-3 TGTGCCAGCAGTAGAGGGACTAGCGAAGGATCAACCTACGAGCAGTACTTC CASSRGTSEGSTYEQYF
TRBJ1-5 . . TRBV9 TGTGCCAGCAGCGGCGGGACGAATGATCAGCCCCAGCATTTT CASSGGTNDQPQHF
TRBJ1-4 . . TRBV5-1 TGCGCCAGCAGCTTCCTAAGTGGGCCTGGGGAAAAACTGTTTTTT CASSFLSGPGEKLFF
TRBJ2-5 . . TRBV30 TGTGCCTGGAGTCGGCAGGGAGAGACCCAGTACTTC CAWSRQGETQYF
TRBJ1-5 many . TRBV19 TGTGCCAGTAGTAAGGAGATTAATAGCAATCAGCCCCAGCATTTT CASSKEINSNQPQHF
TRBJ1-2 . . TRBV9 TGTGCCAGCAGCGTAGCAGGGTTCTATGGCTACACCTTC CASSVAGFYGYTF
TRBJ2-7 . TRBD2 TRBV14 TGTGCCAGCGCCGGACTAGCGTCCTACGAGCAGTACTTC CASAGLASYEQYF
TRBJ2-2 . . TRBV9 TGTGCCAGCAATAATCGCGGGACCACCGGGGAGCTGTTTTTT CASNNRGTTGELFF
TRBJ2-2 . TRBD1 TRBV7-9 TGTGCCAGCAGCTTAGGGACAGGGGTCACAGGCGGGGAGCTGTTTTTT CASSLGTGVTGGELFF
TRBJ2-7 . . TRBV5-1 TGCGCCAGCAGCTTGCGGGGGGCGGACTACGAGCAGTACTTC CASSLRGADYEQYF
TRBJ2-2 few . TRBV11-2 TGTGCCAGCAGCTTAGTCGTGAGAGCCGGGGAGCTGTTTTTT CASSLVVRAGELFF
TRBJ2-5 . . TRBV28 TGTGCCAGCAGTTTAGGGACAGCGGGTGAGACCCAGTACTTC CASSLGTAGETQYF
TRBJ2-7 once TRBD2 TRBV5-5 TGTGCCAGCAGCTTTGGGACTAGCGGCTACGAGCAGTACTTC CASSFGTSGYEQYF
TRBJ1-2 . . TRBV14 TGTGCCAGCAGCCAGGGGGGTTTCTATGGCTACACCTTC CASSQGGFYGYTF
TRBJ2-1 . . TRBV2 TGTGCCAGCAGTGAAGAGGGCCGACTAAATGAGCAGTTCTTC CASSEEGRLNEQFF
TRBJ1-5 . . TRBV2 TGTGCCAGCAGTGAGTCAACAGGGACAAGCGATCAGCCCCAGCATTTT CASSESTGTSDQPQHF
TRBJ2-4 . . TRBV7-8 TGTGCCAGCAGCTTAGGGACAAGGGCAAACATTCAGTACTTC CASSLGTRANIQYF
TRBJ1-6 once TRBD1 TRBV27 TGTGCCAGCAGTCTAAACAGGGGGCTCAATTCACCCCTCCACTTT CASSLNRGLNSPLHF